This T cell receptor beta chain comes out of a study of blood T cell repertoires in COVID-19. Study context: Specimens from acute and convalescent COVID-19 originated in the United States, Italy and Spain. PBMCs, B-cell-depleted T cells, or T cells provided the cDNA or gDNA that made up the material.

Germline V CDR1 and CDR2: SGHAT, FQNNGV. J gave up 15 bases and V 1 base, and 11 bases lay outside the gene matches. The CDR3 has 14 residues. Original processing notes: Reference gene primer amplification gave nucleated cell count estimates. Data came from immunoSEQ multiplex PCR; TCRdb stores just in-frame clones and leaves some out. That table supplies the V and J calls and clone size; D and trimming were determined from the DNA. Among 240,000 or so clones listed, about 88% were seen once. This TCR was recovered from a woman in her thirties or forties who had recovered from COVID-19. Sequences were obtained from peripheral blood. The chain couples TRBV11-2 to TRBJ2-1; 8 nucleotides align to TRBD2. The CDR3 spells CASSLGTGGAQGFF. The CDR3, as DNA: TGTGCCAGCAGCTTAGGTACGGGAGGGGCCCAGGGGTTCTTC.